This is a list of T cell receptor beta chains from one sample in a study of shared clonotypes between healthy human individuals. The method was immunoSEQ multiplex PCR; TCRdb's version includes in-frame clones alone and lacks a portion of them. The sample records about 650,000 clones, roughly 96% being singletons. The sequencing sample was made of naive CD8+ T cells sorted from blood. These receptors were obtained from a woman aged 30 to 39 in good health. The CDR3 runs from the conserved cysteine through the conserved F or W. D genes are given only for firm matches. Size is omitted from some rows. Given values are once, few, many or a class for expanded clones.

clone_size: -
v_call: TRBV4-1
d_call: -
j_call: TRBJ1-4
cdr3_aa: CASSRWALGGDEKLFF
cdr3_nt: TGCGCCAGCAGCCGTTGGGCGTTGGGGGGGGATGAAAAACTGTTTTTT

clone_size: -
v_call: TRBV7-9
d_call: -
j_call: TRBJ2-6
cdr3_aa: CASSPSLARVSSGANVLTF
cdr3_nt: TGTGCCAGCAGCCCCTCTCTTGCACGCGTCAGCTCTGGGGCCAACGTCCTGACTTTC

clone_size: -
v_call: TRBV9
d_call: TRBD2
j_call: TRBJ2-1
cdr3_aa: CASSVAGGSSYNEQFF
cdr3_nt: TGTGCCAGCAGCGTAGCAGGCGGGAGCTCCTACAATGAGCAGTTCTTC

clone_size: -
v_call: TRBV7-2
d_call: TRBD1
j_call: TRBJ1-1
cdr3_aa: CASSLQGAYTEAFF
cdr3_nt: TGTGCCAGCAGCCTACAGGGGGCTTACACTGAAGCTTTCTTT

clone_size: -
v_call: TRBV13
d_call: -
j_call: TRBJ2-3
cdr3_aa: CASSLSWDRSTDTQYF
cdr3_nt: TGTGCCAGCAGCCTTAGCTGGGACCGTAGCACAGATACGCAGTATTTT

clone_size: -
v_call: TRBV27
d_call: TRBD2
j_call: TRBJ2-5
cdr3_aa: CASRPMSAGVETQYF
cdr3_nt: TGTGCCAGCCGCCCTATGTCAGCGGGAGTAGAGACCCAGTACTTC

clone_size: -
v_call: TRBV7-8
d_call: TRBD1
j_call: TRBJ2-3
cdr3_aa: CASSLLGTGEATDTQYF
cdr3_nt: TGTGCCAGCAGCTTACTCGGGACAGGGGAGGCCACAGATACGCAGTATTTT

clone_size: once
v_call: TRBV7-9
d_call: -
j_call: TRBJ2-2
cdr3_aa: CASSLGENGELFF
cdr3_nt: TGTGCCAGCAGCTTAGGAGAGAACGGGGAGCTGTTTTTT

clone_size: -
v_call: TRBV29-1
d_call: -
j_call: TRBJ2-1
cdr3_aa: CSTAGRWGGNEQFF
cdr3_nt: TGCAGCACTGCAGGGCGGTGGGGCGGCAATGAGCAGTTCTTC

clone_size: -
v_call: TRBV28
d_call: -
j_call: TRBJ1-3
cdr3_aa: CASTLPGTAGNTIYF
cdr3_nt: TGTGCCAGCACCCTACCTGGGACTGCGGGAAACACCATATATTTT

clone_size: -
v_call: TRBV19
d_call: -
j_call: TRBJ1-5
cdr3_aa: CASREPGPNHPQHF
cdr3_nt: TGTGCCAGTAGGGAACCGGGACCGAACCACCCCCAGCATTTT

clone_size: -
v_call: TRBV4-1
d_call: TRBD1
j_call: TRBJ1-1
cdr3_aa: CASSQAGTGEGEAFF
cdr3_nt: TGCGCCAGCAGCCAAGCAGGGACAGGGGAGGGTGAAGCTTTCTTT

clone_size: -
v_call: TRBV13
d_call: -
j_call: TRBJ1-1
cdr3_aa: CASSLGGSANTEAFF
cdr3_nt: TGTGCCAGCAGCTTAGGCGGGTCGGCGAACACTGAAGCTTTCTTT

clone_size: -
v_call: TRBV7-8
d_call: -
j_call: TRBJ2-2
cdr3_aa: CASSPEYGANTGELFF
cdr3_nt: TGTGCCAGCAGCCCAGAGTACGGGGCGAACACCGGGGAGCTGTTTTTT